This TCR beta chain was found in a study of shared clonotypes between healthy human individuals (dated by TCRdb to about 2020). Regarding the research as a whole: The cohort included a few men and two women between 18 and 49 years of age. For each donor, three plates each were used for CD4 naive and CD4 memory, two plates were used for CD8 naive, and one plate was used for CD8 memory. Blood TCR repertoires of a handful of healthy adults were deeply sequenced to estimate repertoire size and the extent of clonotype sharing between individuals. Libraries were prepared and TCR repertoires were sequenced by different laboratories using diverse techniques, in order to increase sequencing depth and limit assay-specific biases. Between about 0.9 and 8.9 billion PBMCs per donor were obtained by leukapheresis. The research as a whole found: Sampling was restricted to blood, and TCR repertoires in tissues likely differ from the TCR repertoires found in blood. Around 5% of naive CD4, 3% to 3.5% of naive CD8, approximately 2.2% of memory CD4, and more than 0.35% of memory CD8 clonotypes were shared across several donors. Naive subsets generally had larger estimated clonotype richness than memory subsets. Incomplete sequencing was indicated by rarefaction of sorted-subset datasets, despite the large sequencing depth. Higher generation probabilities were observed for clonotypes shared by all four sorted-subset donors than for non-shared clonotypes. Based on pairwise subsampling, the degree of clonotype sharing among donors was expected to be affected by sequencing depth. The small number of donors limited the genetic and exposure-history diversity represented.

Measured from the cysteine to the phenylalanine, the CDR3 is 14 residues long. This entry keeps only the CDR3 DNA: 42 bases, framed from base 1. As encoded in the germline V gene, CDR1 is MNHEY while CDR2 is SVGAGI. Cut back by 2 bases and 4 bases, the V and J ends lie 12 bases apart. A word on this clone: Its specific antigen is unknown. No per-base quality is available; no much larger clone lies one base away.

Using the deep immunoSEQ assay, multiplex PCR amplified TCR CDR3 regions from genomic DNA. Extracted genomic DNA from each cell subset was distributed evenly across all wells of several immunoSEQ 96-well plates, and each plate was treated as a replicate. Each replicate PCR for sorted subsets received around 210 ng genomic DNA, equal to tens of thousands of T cell genomes. The purified libraries were quantified using a Qubit 3.0 fluorometer, sized with a Bioanalyzer 2100, and then quantified again using the KAPA Library Quantification kit. A separate single-read 150-cycle Illumina NextSeq 550 flow cell was used to sequence each immunoSEQ 96-well plate. Per the original workflow: The immunoSEQ output contained only junctional sequences without quality scores, so filtering could not match that applied to full-length reads. Sequences were annotated with PyIR, a Python wrapper for IgBLAST v1.9, using IMGT germline references to assign V/J genes and CDR3. Reads were filtered out if the reads had weak V/J assignments (E-value above 1e-6), no CDR3, stop codons, out-of-frame junctions, or ambiguous translated residues. V3J clonotypes were defined as sequences sharing the same inferred V gene, J gene, and CDR3 amino acid sequence. To compute the percentage overlap between repertoires, the number of shared unique clonotypes was divided by the size of the smaller repertoire. Repertoire richness was assessed with RTK rarefaction, the Chao1 estimator, and Recon v2.1 estimates of unobserved clonotypes. For all TCRbeta clonotypes obtained by the gDNA method from four donors, generation probabilities were computed with OLGA. TCRdb obtained this table from immuneACCESS and retained in-frame rearrangements with V and J assigned. These tables miss some clones; where compared with another copy, unresolved V genes account for less than half of the shortfall, and the remainder is unexplained. The V and J calls and clone size are taken from that table; D and trimming were inferred from the DNA. This sample is represented by roughly 810,000 clones; 95% to 97% of them were singletons. The top ten clonotypes cover 0.2% to 0.25% of the sample.

CD8 naive samples were obtained by positive selection for CCR7 among CD45RO-negative cells, yielding a CD45RA+CCR7+ population from which TemRA cells were excluded. The donors were healthy, HIV-negative adults with no recently reported acute infections or vaccinations. Every donor was a Caucasian adult living in Nashville, Tennessee, USA. Blood was collected by leukapheresis, and PBMCs were isolated by Ficoll-Histopaque density gradient centrifugation and then cryopreserved in liquid nitrogen vapor phase. Purity and quantity of every magnetically sorted T cell population were checked by analytical flow cytometry. Genomic DNA was isolated from each sorted fraction and quantified by UV absorbance on a Nanodrop 2000c.

This clonotype was obtained from a man aged 25-45 years in good health. The sample taken for sequencing was naive CD8+ T cells sorted from blood. The cell subset or site label, as the study defines it: CD45RA+CCR7+. Here the chain combines TRBV6-5 and TRBJ2-7; the D gene assignment is ambiguous. The nucleotides read TGTGCCAGCAGTTACGCGACGGCGGCTTACGAGCAGTACTTC. It translates as CASSYATAAYEQYF.